These T cell receptor beta chains were read from a single sample in a study of OX40 agonist ivuxolimab in advanced cancers. Only in-frame clones appear in the TCRdb table, and some are missing; sequencing was by immunoSEQ multiplex PCR. This table holds approximately 48,000 clones, approximately 87% found once. The sequences come from CD4+ or CD8+ T cells sorted from blood, collected in a trial of the OX40 agonist ivuxolimab. Receptor source: an adult with an advanced solid tumor such as melanoma, head and neck, liver or kidney cancer. Each CDR3 is given with its conserved first and last residue. The order of the fields is J gene, D gene, clone size, V gene, CDR3 protein, CDR3 DNA. The D gene is left open where the match is weak. Some rows have no size entry. The others give once, few or many, or a class for an expanded clone.

j_gene: TRBJ1-2; d_gene: TRBD1; abundance: NA; v_gene: TRBV6-1; CDR3aa: CASSEALGPGGGYTF; CDR3nt: TGTGCCAGCAGTGAAGCGTTGGGGCCAGGGGGCGGGTACACCTTC
j_gene: TRBJ1-1; d_gene: NA; abundance: NA; v_gene: TRBV4-1; CDR3aa: CASSQEGGSATEAFF; CDR3nt: TGCGCCAGCAGCCAAGAGGGAGGCTCCGCAACTGAAGCTTTCTTT
j_gene: TRBJ2-7; d_gene: NA; abundance: medium-sized; v_gene: TRBV13; CDR3aa: CASSSRVPYEQYF; CDR3nt: TGTGCCAGCAGCTCAAGGGTTCCCTACGAGCAGTACTTC
j_gene: TRBJ1-2; d_gene: NA; abundance: NA; v_gene: TRBV6-5; CDR3aa: CASSRGWGYGYTF; CDR3nt: TGTGCCAGCAGTCGGGGGTGGGGCTATGGCTACACCTTC
j_gene: TRBJ2-1; d_gene: NA; abundance: NA; v_gene: TRBV27; CDR3aa: CASRDQPPAYNEQFF; CDR3nt: TGTGCCAGCAGGGACCAGCCACCCGCCTACAATGAGCAGTTCTTC
j_gene: TRBJ2-7; d_gene: NA; abundance: NA; v_gene: TRBV30; CDR3aa: CAWSPLDGSKEQYF; CDR3nt: TGTGCCTGGAGTCCCCTTGACGGATCTAAGGAGCAGTACTTC
j_gene: TRBJ1-3; d_gene: NA; abundance: NA; v_gene: TRBV19; CDR3aa: CASSASGASGNTIYF; CDR3nt: TGTGCCAGTAGCGCGTCCGGGGCCTCTGGAAACACCATATATTTT
j_gene: TRBJ1-6; d_gene: NA; abundance: NA; v_gene: TRBV15; CDR3aa: CATSRDGNNPPLHF; CDR3nt: TGTGCCACCAGCAGAGATGGGAACAATCCACCCCTCCACTTT
j_gene: TRBJ2-7; d_gene: TRBD1; abundance: NA; v_gene: TRBV19; CDR3aa: CASSTGTGAMTSREQYF; CDR3nt: TGTGCCAGTAGTACGGGGACAGGGGCCATGACAAGCCGCGAGCAGTACTTC
j_gene: TRBJ1-5; d_gene: TRBD1; abundance: NA; v_gene: TRBV6-1; CDR3aa: CASSGWTGTGVPLLGQPQHF; CDR3nt: TGTGCCAGCAGTGGATGGACGGGAACAGGGGTACCTCTATTAGGTCAGCCCCAGCATTTT
j_gene: TRBJ2-1; d_gene: TRBD1; abundance: NA; v_gene: TRBV7-6; CDR3aa: CASSSQGYNEQFF; CDR3nt: TGTGCCAGCAGCTCACAGGGGTACAATGAGCAGTTCTTC
j_gene: TRBJ2-7; d_gene: NA; abundance: NA; v_gene: TRBV7-6; CDR3aa: CASSLETHGAEQYF; CDR3nt: TGTGCCAGCAGCTTAGAAACCCACGGGGCCGAGCAGTACTTC
j_gene: TRBJ2-1; d_gene: NA; abundance: NA; v_gene: TRBV9; CDR3aa: CASSVVDGATGEQFF; CDR3nt: TGTGCCAGCAGCGTAGTTGACGGGGCGACCGGGGAGCAGTTCTTC
j_gene: TRBJ2-5; d_gene: NA; abundance: NA; v_gene: TRBV6-5; CDR3aa: CASSYLYGAQETQYF; CDR3nt: TGTGCCAGCAGTTACCTTTACGGGGCTCAAGAGACCCAGTACTTC
j_gene: TRBJ2-7; d_gene: NA; abundance: NA; v_gene: TRBV5-1; CDR3aa: CASSLEVLNDEQYF; CDR3nt: TGCGCCAGCAGCTTGGAGGTGCTGAACGACGAGCAGTACTTC
j_gene: TRBJ2-2; d_gene: NA; abundance: NA; v_gene: TRBV19; CDR3aa: CASSTGTYTGELFF; CDR3nt: TGTGCCAGTAGTACGGGGACGTACACCGGGGAGCTGTTTTTT
j_gene: TRBJ1-1; d_gene: NA; abundance: NA; v_gene: TRBV21-1; CDR3aa: CASSKMTPLNTEAFF; CDR3nt: TGTGCCAGCAGCAAAATGACGCCCTTGAACACTGAAGCTTTCTTT
j_gene: TRBJ1-1; d_gene: TRBD1; abundance: NA; v_gene: TRBV28; CDR3aa: CAILSDRGYEAFF; CDR3nt: TGTGCCATCTTGAGCGACAGGGGTTATGAAGCTTTCTTT
j_gene: TRBJ2-1; d_gene: TRBD2; abundance: NA; v_gene: TRBV4-3; CDR3aa: CASSQAGTSLLEQFF; CDR3nt: TGCGCCAGCAGCCAAGCCGGGACTAGCCTCCTTGAGCAGTTCTTC
j_gene: TRBJ1-1; d_gene: NA; abundance: NA; v_gene: TRBV27; CDR3aa: CASSHLTNTEAFF; CDR3nt: TGTGCCAGCAGTCACCTTACGAACACTGAAGCTTTCTTT
j_gene: TRBJ1-1; d_gene: NA; abundance: few; v_gene: TRBV9; CDR3aa: CASSVGTATEAFF; CDR3nt: TGTGCCAGCAGCGTAGGGACAGCCACTGAAGCTTTCTTT
j_gene: TRBJ2-5; d_gene: NA; abundance: NA; v_gene: TRBV19; CDR3aa: CASSITIGDRQETQYF; CDR3nt: TGTGCCAGTAGTATAACAATAGGAGACCGCCAAGAGACCCAGTACTTC
j_gene: TRBJ2-7; d_gene: NA; abundance: NA; v_gene: TRBV6-5; CDR3aa: CASSLSVLANSYEQYF; CDR3nt: TGTGCCAGCAGTTTATCGGTCCTAGCCAACTCCTACGAGCAGTACTTC
j_gene: TRBJ2-3; d_gene: TRBD2; abundance: NA; v_gene: TRBV9; CDR3aa: CASSVAGGPGDTQYF; CDR3nt: TGTGCCAGCAGCGTAGCGGGGGGGCCCGGAGATACGCAGTATTTT
j_gene: TRBJ1-5; d_gene: TRBD1; abundance: NA; v_gene: TRBV6-1; CDR3aa: CASSAIGRGTGDYSNQPQHF; CDR3nt: TGTGCCAGCAGTGCCATAGGGAGGGGGACAGGAGACTATAGCAATCAGCCCCAGCATTTT
j_gene: TRBJ2-1; d_gene: TRBD2; abundance: NA; v_gene: TRBV11-2; CDR3aa: CASSVIIAGVKFF; CDR3nt: TGTGCCAGCAGTGTGATAATAGCGGGAGTTAAGTTCTTC
j_gene: TRBJ2-6; d_gene: TRBD2; abundance: NA; v_gene: TRBV19; CDR3aa: CASSILAGGLGANVLTF; CDR3nt: TGTGCCAGTAGTATCCTAGCGGGGGGGCTCGGGGCCAACGTCCTGACTTTC
j_gene: TRBJ1-1; d_gene: NA; abundance: NA; v_gene: TRBV7-6; CDR3aa: CASSSPRAGGLNTEAFF; CDR3nt: TGTGCCAGCAGCTCCCCCCGGGCGGGAGGGCTGAACACTGAAGCTTTCTTT
j_gene: TRBJ2-5; d_gene: TRBD2; abundance: NA; v_gene: TRBV11-2; CDR3aa: CASSLYLAGGGYQETQYF; CDR3nt: TGTGCCAGCAGCTTGTACCTAGCGGGAGGTGGGTACCAAGAGACCCAGTACTTC
j_gene: TRBJ2-1; d_gene: NA; abundance: many; v_gene: TRBV9; CDR3aa: CASSVETGSYNEQFF; CDR3nt: TGTGCCAGCAGCGTAGAAACAGGCTCCTACAATGAGCAGTTCTTC
j_gene: TRBJ1-4; d_gene: TRBD1; abundance: NA; v_gene: TRBV7-9; CDR3aa: CASSMTGGGEKLFF; CDR3nt: TGTGCCAGCAGCATGACAGGGGGCGGTGAAAAACTGTTTTTT
j_gene: TRBJ2-3; d_gene: NA; abundance: NA; v_gene: TRBV7-3; CDR3aa: CASSSLGGATDTQYF; CDR3nt: TGTGCCAGCAGCTCCTTGGGGGGAGCCACAGATACGCAGTATTTT
j_gene: TRBJ2-7; d_gene: TRBD1; abundance: NA; v_gene: TRBV19; CDR3aa: CASTAGTGGYEQYF; CDR3nt: TGTGCCAGTACCGCCGGGACAGGGGGCTACGAGCAGTACTTC
j_gene: TRBJ2-7; d_gene: NA; abundance: NA; v_gene: TRBV6-1; CDR3aa: CASSESSYEQYF; CDR3nt: TGTGCCAGCAGTGAATCAAGCTACGAGCAGTACTTC
j_gene: TRBJ2-3; d_gene: NA; abundance: NA; v_gene: TRBV9; CDR3aa: CASSGALQGRPDTQYF; CDR3nt: TGTGCCAGCAGCGGGGCTTTACAGGGCAGGCCAGATACGCAGTATTTT
j_gene: TRBJ1-1; d_gene: TRBD1; abundance: once; v_gene: TRBV19; CDR3aa: CASSIFDRGDTEAFF; CDR3nt: TGTGCCAGTAGTATTTTTGACAGGGGGGACACTGAAGCTTTCTTT
j_gene: TRBJ2-7; d_gene: NA; abundance: NA; v_gene: TRBV19; CDR3aa: CASSRDTIYEQYF; CDR3nt: TGTGCCAGTAGTCGTGACACCATCTACGAGCAGTACTTC
j_gene: TRBJ2-1; d_gene: TRBD1; abundance: NA; v_gene: TRBV4-3; CDR3aa: CASSQDGGQGVPSPYNEQFF; CDR3nt: TGCGCCAGCAGCCAAGATGGGGGACAGGGGGTGCCGTCCCCCTACAATGAGCAGTTCTTC
j_gene: TRBJ1-1; d_gene: NA; abundance: NA; v_gene: TRBV30; CDR3aa: CAWSMEGTEAFF; CDR3nt: TGTGCCTGGAGCATGGAGGGGACTGAAGCTTTCTTT
j_gene: TRBJ2-3; d_gene: NA; abundance: NA; v_gene: TRBV6-6; CDR3aa: CASSTLIGPDTQYF; CDR3nt: TGTGCCAGCAGTACGTTGATCGGGCCAGATACGCAGTATTTT
j_gene: TRBJ1-2; d_gene: NA; abundance: NA; v_gene: TRBV7-8; CDR3aa: CASSSETGAVGYTF; CDR3nt: TGTGCCAGCAGCTCAGAGACAGGTGCGGTAGGCTACACCTTC
j_gene: TRBJ2-7; d_gene: NA; abundance: NA; v_gene: TRBV4-1; CDR3aa: CASSWAYEQYF; CDR3nt: TGCGCCAGCAGTTGGGCCTACGAGCAGTACTTC
j_gene: TRBJ1-5; d_gene: TRBD1; abundance: NA; v_gene: TRBV7-9; CDR3aa: CASSSNRDRYQPQHF; CDR3nt: TGTGCCAGCAGCTCTAACCGGGACAGATATCAGCCCCAGCATTTT
j_gene: TRBJ2-5; d_gene: TRBD2; abundance: NA; v_gene: TRBV19; CDR3aa: CASSIGPAREEETQYF; CDR3nt: TGTGCCAGTAGTATAGGGCCAGCTCGGGAGGAAGAGACCCAGTACTTC
j_gene: TRBJ2-7; d_gene: NA; abundance: NA; v_gene: TRBV6-1; CDR3aa: CASSAGRGYEQYF; CDR3nt: TGTGCCAGCAGTGCGGGTCGGGGTTACGAGCAGTACTTC
j_gene: TRBJ2-5; d_gene: NA; abundance: once; v_gene: TRBV15; CDR3aa: CATSRDGTQYF; CDR3nt: TGTGCCACCAGCAGAGATGGGACCCAGTACTTC
j_gene: TRBJ2-5; d_gene: TRBD2; abundance: NA; v_gene: TRBV11-1; CDR3aa: CASSTIGGTQETQYF; CDR3nt: TGTGCCAGCAGCACAATCGGGGGGACTCAAGAGACCCAGTACTTC
j_gene: TRBJ1-4; d_gene: NA; abundance: NA; v_gene: TRBV27; CDR3aa: CASKLFSGEWEKLFF; CDR3nt: TGTGCCAGCAAATTGTTCTCCGGGGAATGGGAAAAACTGTTTTTT